Included here is one T cell receptor beta chain sequence, with context. Its matching antigen is unknown. These data belong to a study of memory CD4+ T cells and cytomegalovirus serostatus. For the study at large: Of the healthy Belgian adults, 9 or 10 were CMV seropositive and 24 seronegative. Study-wide findings and caveats: CD4+ memory repertoires contained about 40% of the roughly 160 reported CMV TCRbeta sequences. The CMV-associated TCR signature appears largely within the CD4+ memory repertoire.

Single viable CD3+CD4+CD8-CD45RO+ cells were sorted as the memory CD4+ T cells. Positive selection with CD4 microbeads enriched total CD4+ T cells. Assay used: immunoSEQ multiplex PCR; TCRdb lists only in-frame clones, some missing. The sample includes approximately 60,000 clones, around 80% seen only once; the top ten take 0.85% to 1.2%. Trimming pared 3 bases from V and 0 bases from J, leaving 14 bases between. This CDR3 has 16 amino acids. Germline assignment: CDR1 LGHNA and CDR2 YSLEER. The sequence was obtained from an adult in good health and CMV-seronegative. The chain combines TRBV4-3 with TRBJ1-1; unclear D gene. Sequencing was carried out using memory CD4+ T cells from blood. As DNA, the CDR3 is TGCGCCAGCAGCCAGACCAGGTCGGGGATGAACACTGAAGCTTTCTTT. Its protein is CASSQTRSGMNTEAFF.